This T cell receptor beta chain was sequenced in a study of T cells in Graves' hyperthyroidism and ophthalmopathy. Regarding the study as a whole: Most thyroid-expanded clonotypes above 0.001 were also found in blood.

This CDR3 spans 15 amino acids. The V gene's germline CDR1 is LGHDT and CDR2 YNNKEL (reference sequence). V lost 3 bases and J lost 5, with 16 bases in between. An absence of ophthalmopathy progression within 18 months meant stable Graves' hyperthyroidism. Amplified regions were TCR beta CDR3 sequences from RNA transcripts. The HTBI primer set drove a first-round RT-PCR of the TCR CDR3. MiXCR was run by TCRdb on the multiplex PCR reads, yielding one entry per CDR3 protein. The table shows some 500,000 distinct CDR3 sequences, with approximately 15% occurring only once. This clonotype was picked up a small number of times. Its antigen is unknown.

The chain employs TRBV3-1 and TRBJ2-5; D remains unclear. This receptor was identified in a woman under 30 with Graves' hyperthyroidism. What was sequenced was blood. CDR3 nucleotides: TGTGCCAGCAGCCAGGCACAAGGAGATCACGAGACCCAGTACTTC. This translates into CASSQAQGDHETQYF.